These T cell receptor beta chains were read from a single sample in a study of cytomegalovirus exposure and HLA in healthy donors. Assay used: immunoSEQ multiplex PCR; TCRdb lists only in-frame clones, some missing. This table holds about 65,000 clones, about 90% found once. What was sequenced was PBMCs. Source of these receptors: a woman younger than 30 in good health and CMV-seronegative. The CDR3 runs from the conserved cysteine through the conserved F or W. The order of the fields is clone size, D gene, J gene, V gene, CDR3 protein, CDR3 DNA. A D gene is named only where the DNA matches it firmly. Rows give clone size only sometimes, using once, few, many, or a class for an expanded clone.

>-|-|TRBJ2-3|TRBV5-6
CASSSHTDTQYF
TGTGCCAGCAGCTCACACACAGATACGCAGTATTTT
>-|-|TRBJ1-2|TRBV4-1
CASSQDRSWDYGYTF
TGCGCCAGCAGCCAAGACAGGTCCTGGGACTATGGCTACACCTTC
>-|TRBD1|TRBJ1-1|TRBV5-1
CASSGQGAGTEAFF
TGCGCCAGCAGCGGGCAGGGGGCTGGAACTGAAGCTTTCTTT
>-|-|TRBJ2-5|TRBV4-1
CASSQFEAPQETQYF
TGCGCCAGCAGCCAATTTGAGGCGCCCCAAGAGACCCAGTACTTC
>once|-|TRBJ2-3|TRBV9
CASSDLGDSTDTQYF
TGTGCCAGCAGCGATTTGGGAGATAGCACAGATACGCAGTATTTT
>-|-|TRBJ2-5|TRBV18
CASSPARAGKTQYF
TGTGCCAGCTCCCCTGCTAGGGCCGGGAAGACCCAGTACTTC
>-|TRBD2|TRBJ2-1|TRBV27
CASSSPLAGGVYEQFF
TGTGCCAGCAGTTCCCCACTAGCGGGAGGGGTCTATGAGCAGTTCTTC
>-|TRBD1|TRBJ1-1|TRBV5-1
CASSWGTGDTEAFF
TGCGCCAGCAGCTGGGGGACAGGGGACACTGAAGCTTTCTTT
>-|-|TRBJ1-4|TRBV28
CASSLATENEKLFF
TGTGCCAGCAGTTTGGCGACAGAAAATGAAAAACTGTTTTTT
>few|TRBD1|TRBJ1-1|TRBV6-5
CASSPGTGRWPFF
TGTGCCAGCAGCCCTGGGACAGGGAGGTGGCCTTTCTTT
>few|-|TRBJ2-7|TRBV10-3
CAIRGERQGTYEQYF
TGTGCCATCAGGGGTGAGCGGCAGGGGACCTACGAGCAGTACTTC
>-|-|TRBJ2-2|TRBV30
CAVPREHTGELFF
TGTGCCGTGCCCAGGGAACACACCGGGGAGCTGTTTTTT
>-|TRBD1|TRBJ1-2|TRBV5-6
CASSWGGTGGDGYTF
TGTGCCAGCAGCTGGGGAGGGACAGGGGGCGATGGCTACACCTTC
>-|-|TRBJ2-2|TRBV4-2
CASSQVKTGEFAGELFF
TGTGCCAGCAGCCAAGTTAAAACGGGAGAGTTTGCCGGGGAGCTGTTTTTT
>once|-|TRBJ1-1|TRBV7-9
CASSLRDRQQTMNTEAFF
TGTGCCAGCAGCTTGAGAGACAGACAACAAACTATGAACACTGAAGCTTTCTTT
>-|-|TRBJ1-1|TRBV12-5
CASGSPGYTEAFF
TGTGCTAGTGGTTCCCCAGGGTACACTGAAGCTTTCTTT
>-|-|TRBJ1-4|TRBV7-9
CASSPGGTNEKLFF
TGTGCCAGCAGCCCCGGCGGCACTAATGAAAAACTGTTTTTT
>-|-|TRBJ2-1|TRBV28
CASRKAEVDEQFF
TGTGCCAGCAGAAAAGCAGAGGTCGATGAGCAGTTCTTC
>-|TRBD1|TRBJ1-1|TRBV30
CAWSGMTGRRDEAFF
TGTGCCTGGAGTGGAATGACAGGGAGACGAGATGAAGCTTTCTTT
>-|-|TRBJ1-1|TRBV9
CASSVEGDADTEAFF
TGTGCCAGCAGCGTAGAGGGGGATGCTGACACTGAAGCTTTCTTT
>-|TRBD1|TRBJ1-5|TRBV6-1
CASRKGAGGNQPQHF
TGTGCCAGCAGGAAAGGGGCAGGGGGTAATCAGCCCCAGCATTTT
>-|TRBD1|TRBJ1-1|TRBV5-1
CASTFGGQLKNTEAFF
TGCGCCAGTACATTCGGGGGACAGCTTAAGAACACTGAAGCTTTCTTT
>-|-|TRBJ2-6|TRBV6-1
CASREGTGANVLTF
TGTGCCAGCAGGGAGGGTACTGGGGCCAACGTCCTGACTTTC
>-|TRBD1|TRBJ2-1|TRBV15
CATSRPDRGRGEQFF
TGTGCCACCAGCCGACCGGACAGGGGCCGGGGTGAGCAGTTCTTC
>-|TRBD2|TRBJ2-3|TRBV19
CASSTSGLYTDTQYF
TGTGCCAGTAGTACATCGGGACTATACACAGATACGCAGTATTTT
>-|-|TRBJ2-7|TRBV5-1
CASSGGTPFGQYF
TGCGCCAGCAGCGGCGGGACTCCGTTCGGGCAGTACTTC
>-|-|TRBJ1-2|TRBV28
CASSLRGGYTF
TGTGCCAGCAGTCTCCGGGGTGGCTACACCTTC
>-|TRBD1|TRBJ1-3|TRBV6-1
CASTWTGESGNTIYF
TGTGCCAGCACCTGGACAGGGGAATCTGGAAACACCATATATTTT
>-|-|TRBJ1-3|TRBV28
CASGPHGNTIYF
TGTGCCAGCGGCCCCCACGGAAACACCATATATTTT
>-|TRBD1|TRBJ1-3|TRBV10-3
CAISEPTGESGNTIYF
TGTGCCATCAGTGAGCCAACAGGGGAATCTGGAAACACCATATATTTT
>-|-|TRBJ1-1|TRBV25-1
CASQLGGNTEAFF
TGTGCCAGTCAGCTAGGGGGGAACACTGAAGCTTTCTTT
>once|TRBD2|TRBJ2-5|TRBV6-1
CASSGTSGTRGRETQYF
TGTGCCAGCAGTGGGACTAGCGGGACCCGTGGGCGGGAGACCCAGTACTTC
>once|-|TRBJ2-3|TRBV4-2
CASSRSTDSDTQYF
TGTGCCAGCAGCCGTAGCACCGATTCGGATACGCAGTATTTT
>-|-|TRBJ1-3|TRBV14
CASSLTGITGNTIYF
TGTGCCAGCAGCCTTACAGGGATCACTGGAAACACCATATATTTT
>-|-|TRBJ2-6|TRBV10-3
CATSGSGANVLTF
TGTGCCACATCAGGGTCTGGGGCCAACGTCCTGACTTTC
>-|-|TRBJ1-5|TRBV6-1
CASSEKAGSTFSNQPQHF
TGTGCCAGCAGTGAAAAGGCGGGCAGCACTTTTAGCAATCAGCCCCAGCATTTT
>-|-|TRBJ2-6|TRBV28
CASSSLDGLHSGANVLTF
TGTGCCAGCAGCTCCCTGGACGGACTCCACTCTGGGGCCAACGTCCTGACTTTC
>-|TRBD1|TRBJ1-4|TRBV2
CASSQTGGSGEKLFF
TGTGCCAGCAGTCAAACAGGGGGATCTGGTGAAAAACTGTTTTTT
>-|-|TRBJ2-6|TRBV28
CASAGYGANVLTF
TGTGCCAGCGCGGGTTACGGGGCCAACGTCCTGACTTTC
>-|TRBD2|TRBJ2-3|TRBV11-3
CASTIGTSGAPTDTQYF
TGTGCCAGCACCATTGGGACTAGCGGAGCTCCGACCGATACGCAGTATTTT
>-|-|TRBJ2-7|TRBV29-1
CSVVPGDYEQYF
TGCAGCGTTGTGCCGGGTGACTACGAGCAGTACTTC
>-|-|TRBJ2-3|TRBV5-8
CASSLPGAGGDTQYF
TGTGCCAGCAGCTTGCCGGGTGCGGGTGGAGATACGCAGTATTTT
>once|-|TRBJ2-3|TRBV10-1
CASSEGVDTQYF
TGCGCCAGCAGTGAAGGGGTAGATACGCAGTATTTT
>-|TRBD1|TRBJ2-5|TRBV11-3
CASSPVTTYRGLGETQYF
TGTGCCAGCAGCCCAGTCACAACGTACAGGGGGCTGGGAGAGACCCAGTACTTC
>once|TRBD1|TRBJ2-7|TRBV6-1
CASSEGKTGASEQYF
TGTGCCAGCAGTGAGGGCAAGACAGGGGCGTCCGAGCAGTACTTC
>once|TRBD1|TRBJ1-1|TRBV28
CASTPRTGKGTEAFF
TGTGCCAGCACTCCAAGGACAGGGAAGGGCACTGAAGCTTTCTTT
>-|TRBD2|TRBJ2-3|TRBV5-1
CASTRSGTTDTQYF
TGCGCCAGCACCCGTAGCGGGACCACAGATACGCAGTATTTT
>-|TRBD2|TRBJ2-1|TRBV7-2
CASSWLAGPYNEQFF
TGTGCCAGCAGCTGGTTAGCGGGGCCGTACAATGAGCAGTTCTTC
>-|-|TRBJ2-3|TRBV28
CASSFGSGDRNTQYF
TGTGCCAGCAGTTTTGGGTCAGGGGACCGAAATACGCAGTATTTT
>-|TRBD2|TRBJ2-3|TRBV28
CASSSPSGGSTDTQYF
TGTGCCAGCAGTTCCCCTAGCGGGGGAAGCACAGATACGCAGTATTTT
>-|-|TRBJ2-1|TRBV7-9
CASSSTGSYNEQFF
TGTGCCAGCAGCTCTACAGGCTCCTACAATGAGCAGTTCTTC
>-|TRBD1|TRBJ2-3|TRBV7-9
CASRMGTDLDTQYF
TGTGCCAGCAGGATGGGGACAGATTTAGATACGCAGTATTTT
>once|-|TRBJ2-7|TRBV11-1
CASSLVHYEQYF
TGTGCCAGCAGCTTAGTCCACTACGAGCAGTACTTC
>-|-|TRBJ1-1|TRBV13
CASSPRGGGTEAFF
TGTGCCAGCAGCCCCCGGGGGGGCGGGACTGAAGCTTTCTTT
>few|TRBD1|TRBJ1-2|TRBV10-2
CASSEGQGWDGYTF
TGCGCCAGCAGTGAGGGACAGGGTTGGGATGGCTACACCTTC